These 27 T cell receptor beta chains were sequenced from one sample in a study of T cells after yellow fever vaccination. TCRdb re-called the 5' RACE reads with MiXCR, one entry per CDR3 protein. The sample has about 350,000 distinct CDR3 sequences; roughly 8.6% are singletons. The sequencing used PBMCs, collected around 45 days after the first yellow fever vaccination. These receptor sequences come from a man in his late teens or twenties who received the YFV17D yellow fever vaccine.

This clonotype was seen only a few times. The genes are TRBV6-2 or TRBV6-3 and TRBJ1-2; D not certain. The CDR3 totals 11 residues. V was shortened by 8 bases and J by 5 bases, with 9 bases between the two germline ends. Germline assignment: CDR1 MNHEY and CDR2 SVGEGT. The CDR3, as DNA: TGTGCCAGCTCGAGGGCATATGGCTACACCTTC. This sequence encodes CASSRAYGYTF.

The sample holds a few counts of this clonotype. V gene TRBV1 combines with J gene TRBJ2-7; TRBD2, the D gene given by the table, was not confirmed from the DNA. TRBV1 is shown as a pseudogene. This CDR3 contains 14 residues. In nucleotides, the CDR3 is TGCACCAGCACCTCCGTTAGCGGGGGAGCCGAGCAGTACTTC. It yields the protein CTSTSVSGGAEQYF.

This chain links TRBV9 with TRBJ1-5; D may be TRBD1 (5 bases). The CDR3 runs 15 residues. V lost 4 bases to trimming and J lost 7 bases, with 18 bases between them. Germline CDR1 and CDR2: SGDLS and YYNGEE. CDR3 residues: CASSSLGLIGQPQHF. Here the CDR3 DNA reads TGTGCCAGCAGCTCCTTGGGACTCATAGGGCAGCCCCAGCATTTT. Based on the CDR3 plus reference TRBV9 and TRBJ1-5, the full variable domain is DSGVTQTPKHLITATGQRVTLRCSPRSGDLSVYWYQQSLDQGLQFLIQYYNGEERAKGNILERFSAQQFPDLHSELNLSSLELGDSALYFCASSSLGLIGQPQHFGDGTRLSIL.

This clonotype was picked up many times. The CDR3 nucleotides read TGTGCCAGCAGACGACAGCGAACGGCCCAGTACTTC. This gives the protein CASRRQRTAQYF. The V call is TRBV5-6, the J call TRBJ2-5; a weak D match, TRBD1 (5 bases). From germline, CDR1 is SGHDT and CDR2 YYEEEE. V lost 5 bases and J 9 bases, leaving 14 bases between the germline ends. The CDR3 length is 12 residues.

This clonotype was seen a few times. The chain has TRBV7-2 and TRBJ1-5; D may be TRBD1 (5 bases). There are 15 residues in the CDR3. Trimming took 8 bases from V and 4 from J, leaving 18 bases between them. In germline, CDR1 is SGHTA, CDR2 FQGNSA. The CDR3: CASRSQQGGNQPQHF. The CDR3 DNA sequence: TGTGCCAGCCGATCCCAGCAGGGAGGAAATCAGCCCCAGCATTTT. The variable domain in full, completed from reference TRBV7-2 and TRBJ1-5, reads GAGVSQSPSNKVTEKGKDVELRCDPISGHTALYWYRQSLGQGLEFLIYFQGNSAPDKSGLPSDRFSAERTGGSVSTLTIQRTQQEDSAVYLCASRSQQGGNQPQHFGDGTRLSIL.

This clonotype was seen a handful of times. The chain recombines TRBV28 with TRBJ2-7; TRBD2 aligns across 7 bases. Germline-derived CDR1 and CDR2 are MDHEN and SYDVKM. V was clipped by 7 bases and J by 1 base; unmatched bases: 7. The CDR3 sequence is 14 residues long. The CDR3 loop reads CASNRGGTSYEQYV. The CDR3 DNA is TGTGCCAGCAATCGGGGAGGGACTTCCTACGAGCAGTACGTC.

The rearrangement uses TRBV25-1 and TRBJ2-1, with D uncertain. V dropped 4 bases and J dropped 8 bases, with 3 bases sitting between them. Germline-derived CDR1 and CDR2 are MGHDK and SYGVNS. The CDR3 contains 10 residues. As DNA, the CDR3 is TGTGCCAGCAGTGCAGATGAGCAGTTCTTC. Residues: CASSADEQFF. The entire variable domain, with the rest obtained from reference TRBV25-1 and TRBJ2-1, is as follows: EADIYQTPRYLVIGTGKKITLECSQTMGHDKMYWYQQDPGMELHLIHYSYGVNSTEKGDLSSESTVSRIRTEHFPLTLESARPSHTSQYLCASSADEQFFGPGTRLTVL.

This clonotype has ten or more counts. The chain has TRBV7-2 and TRBJ1-1, with unresolved D. With 5 bases removed from V and 4 bases from J, the gap between germline ends came to 5 bases. Germline-derived CDR1 and CDR2 are SGHTA and FQGNSA. The CDR3 length is 11 residues. Here the CDR3 reads CASSHRTEAFF. The CDR3 DNA reads TGTGCCAGCAGCCACCGCACTGAAGCTTTCTTT.

This clonotype has at least ten counts. This chain connects TRBV5-1 to TRBJ2-3; D unclear. Trimming took 5 bases from V and 4 from J, leaving 8 bases between them. CDR1 is SGHRS, CDR2 YFSETQ, per germline. The CDR3 extends over 12 amino acids. Written as DNA, the CDR3 is TGCGCCAGCAGTTTAGTCCCAGATACGCAGTATTTT. Translated, it gives CASSLVPDTQYF.

This clonotype occurred a few times. The chain employs TRBV29-1 and TRBJ1-1; D might be TRBD1 (6 bases). This CDR3 comprises 12 residues. Trimming cost V 8 bases and J 1 base, with 11 bases left between them. Germline V gene lookup returns CDR1 SQVTM and CDR2 ANQGSEA. The CDR3 region is CSFRTENTEAFF. The CDR3 DNA follows: TGCAGCTTTCGGACAGAGAACACTGAAGCTTTCTTT.

The sample holds many counts of this clonotype. This sequence joins TRBV10-3 and TRBJ2-7, with D hard to call. The CDR3 is made up of 15 amino acids. The V gene's germline CDR1 is ENHRY and CDR2 SYGVKD. V lost 3 bases to trimming and J lost 4 bases, with 16 bases between them. CDR3 amino acids: CAISESRQETYEQYF. The CDR3 DNA reads as TGTGCCATCAGTGAATCTCGCCAGGAAACTTACGAGCAGTACTTC.

CDR3 in amino acids: CASSLSLAGALSYEQYF. CDR3 coding DNA: TGTGCCAGCAGCTTATCACTAGCGGGGGCCCTCTCCTACGAGCAGTACTTC. The V gene is TRBV7-9, the J gene TRBJ2-7, with 11 bases fitting TRBD2. Trimming cost V 2 bases and J 0 bases; bases outside gene matches: 6. Germline lookup yields CDR1 SEHNR and CDR2 FQNEAQ (reference sequence). The CDR3 covers 17 residues.

This clonotype was counted only a few times. The chain carries TRBV7-9 and TRBJ1-6, with 7 bases matching TRBD1. With V trimmed by 0 bases and J by 14 bases, 10 bases remained unmatched. The CDR3 spans 15 residues. Germline V gene lookup returns CDR1 SEHNR and CDR2 FQNEAQ (reference sequence). The CDR3 protein is CASSLARDSSFTLHF. The CDR3 DNA reads TGTGCCAGCAGCTTAGCCCGGGACAGCTCCTTCACCCTCCACTTT.

This clonotype was picked up a small number of times. The J gene is TRBJ2-4, the V gene TRBV29-1; 7 bases line up with TRBD1. Germline V lookup: CDR1 SQVTM, CDR2 ANQGSEA. J was trimmed by 6 bases and V by 5 bases; bases with no gene match: 7. The CDR3 spans 13 residues. CDR3 residues: CSVSDRARNIQYF. CDR3 bases: TGCAGCGTTTCCGACAGGGCGAGAAACATTCAGTACTTC.

This clonotype was detected a few times. V gene TRBV12-3 or TRBV12-4 combines with J gene TRBJ2-1, with D maybe TRBD1 (6 bases). The CDR3 spans 14 residues. V lost 3 bases to trimming and J lost 7 bases, with 13 bases between them. For the CDR3, the DNA is TGTGCCAGCAGTTTGAGCATCCAGGGGAATGAGCAGTTCTTC. It codes for CASSLSIQGNEQFF.

This clonotype occurred a few times. The V and J genes are TRBV6-2 or TRBV6-3 and TRBJ2-5; D not resolved. The germline V gene encodes CDR1 MNHEY and CDR2 SVGEGT. The V gene lost 0 bases and the J gene lost 5 bases, with 7 bases spanning the gap. The CDR3 covers 13 residues. The chain's CDR3 is CASSYSKYETQYF. CDR3 nucleotide sequence: TGTGCCAGCAGTTACTCGAAGTATGAGACCCAGTACTTC.

CDR3 residues: CASSTPEGQLAKNIQYF. CDR3 sequence (DNA): TGTGCCAGCAGCACCCCCGAGGGGCAGTTAGCCAAAAACATTCAGTACTTC. The chain is built from TRBV7-9 and TRBJ2-4; tentatively, D is TRBD1 or TRBD2 (5 bases each). The CDR3 contains 17 residues. Germline loops: CDR1 SEHNR, CDR2 FQNEAQ (reference sequence). V lost 5 bases and J lost 0, with 17 bases in between. The variable domain in full, with the rest retrieved from reference TRBV7-9 and TRBJ2-4, is DTGVSQNPRHKITKRGQNVTFRCDPISEHNRLYWYRQTLGQGPEFLTYFQNEAQLEKSRLLSDRFSAERPKGSFSTLEIQRTEQGDSAMYLCASSTPEGQLAKNIQYFGAGTRLSVL.

This clonotype was seen at least ten times. This chain links TRBV27 with TRBJ1-6; a weak D match, TRBD1 (5 bases). The V gene's germline CDR1 is MNHEY and CDR2 SMNVEV (reference sequence). The CDR3 has 18 residues. V was clipped by 5 bases and J by 8 bases, with 25 bases between them. CDR3 protein: CASSPGTEPAPFHSPLHF. Written as DNA, the CDR3 is TGTGCCAGCAGTCCAGGGACGGAGCCTGCTCCTTTTCATTCACCCCTCCACTTT.

This clonotype has a handful of counts. This sequence joins TRBV24-1 and TRBJ2-2, with TRBD2 identical over 7 bases. The ends lost 11 bases at V and 4 bases at J; junction bases unmatched: 6. Germline values: CDR1 KGHDR, CDR2 SFDVKD. The CDR3 has 13 amino acids. The CDR3 sequence is CAIEGRGTGELFF. The CDR3 DNA follows: TGTGCCATCGAGGGGAGGGGCACCGGGGAGCTGTTTTTT.

This clonotype was counted between two and nine times. This chain joins TRBV7-4 and TRBJ2-6, with TRBD2 identical over 13 bases. J was trimmed by 2 bases and V by 3 bases; bases with no gene match: 7. The germline CDR1 and CDR2 sequences are SGHVT and SQSDAQ. The CDR3 covers 19 residues. For the CDR3, the DNA is TGTGCCAGCAGCTTCTCCGGGACTAGCGGGGCAACTGGGGCCAACGTCCTGACTTTC. Encoded protein: CASSFSGTSGATGANVLTF.

This clonotype came up a few times. This chain uses TRBV5-8 with TRBJ2-7, with D maybe TRBD1 (6 bases). The germline V gene encodes CDR1 SGHTS and CDR2 YDEGEE. Trimming pared 4 bases from V and 4 bases from J, leaving 12 bases between. This CDR3 is 13 amino acids long. CDR3 sequence (DNA): TGTGCCAGCAGCCGAGACGACAGGTACGAGCAGTACGTC. This translates into CASSRDDRYEQYV.

This clonotype was observed a handful of times. The gene calls are TRBV5-6 and TRBJ2-1; D is uncertain. This CDR3 region has 12 residues. The ends were cut back, 7 bases at V and 9 bases at J, with 14 bases in the middle. Germline values: CDR1 SGHDT, CDR2 YYEEEE. Here the CDR3 DNA reads TGTGCCAGCGCCACCTTGGTCAGTGAGCAGTTCTTC. Translation: CASATLVSEQFF.

CDR3 DNA sequence: TGTGCCAGTAGTCCCGGGACTAGACCGGAGACCCAGTACTTC. This encodes CASSPGTRPETQYF. This chain links TRBV19 with TRBJ2-5, with 8 bases matching TRBD2. This CDR3 region has 14 residues. Per germline, CDR1 LNHDA and CDR2 SQIVND (reference sequence). Trimming removed 5 bases from V and 5 bases from J; junction bases left unmatched: 7.

This clonotype was detected only a few times. The chain combines TRBV6-5 with TRBJ1-5; D not certain. Trimming shortened V by 2 bases and J by 1 base, and 12 bases separated the two germline ends. CDR3 length equals 16 residues. Germline V lookup: CDR1 MNHEY, CDR2 SVGAGI. The CDR3 DNA reads as TGTGCCAGCAGTTACGTCGGACGGATAAGCAATCAGCCCCAGCATTTT. It specifies CASSYVGRISNQPQHF.

A few counts support this clonotype. The rearrangement joins TRBV12-3 or TRBV12-4 to TRBJ2-5, with a weak D call TRBD1 (6 bases). This CDR3 is built from 13 residues. V lost 6 bases to trimming and J lost 5 bases, with 13 bases between them. Written as DNA, the CDR3 is TGTGCCAGCAGAACCGCAGGGGCGGAGACCCAGTACTTC. Translation gives CASRTAGAETQYF.

This chain connects TRBV18 to TRBJ2-5; D possibly corresponds to TRBD2 (6 bases). V was trimmed by 1 base and J by 5 bases, leaving 11 bases between them. The germline gives CDR1 KGHSH, CDR2 LQKENI. The CDR3 sequence is 14 residues long. The CDR3 reads CASSPRRVIETQYF. The CDR3 DNA reads as TGTGCCAGCTCACCACGGAGGGTTATTGAGACCCAGTACTTC.

Only a few counts were recorded for this clonotype. The chain links TRBV7-6 to TRBJ2-5, with TRBD2 matching over 7 bases. This CDR3 is built from 15 residues. Per the germline V gene, CDR1 is SGHVS and CDR2 is FNYEAQ. Trimming removed 0 bases from V and 9 bases from J; junction bases left unmatched: 10. CDR3 loop: CASSLAAIQRGAQYF. Here the CDR3 DNA reads TGTGCCAGCAGCTTAGCGGCGATCCAACGGGGGGCCCAGTACTTC.